Listed below are T cell receptor beta chains from one sample, sequenced in a study of blood T cell repertoires in COVID-19. Method: immunoSEQ multiplex PCR; TCRdb's copy keeps in-frame clones and lacks some. Here the sample spans 55,000 to 70,000 clones, approximately 90% being singletons. Sequencing used peripheral blood. The receptors come from an elderly woman with COVID-19, enrolled during active disease. CDR3s leave out the opening cysteine and the closing phenylalanine or tryptophan. D genes are given only for firm matches.

TRBV9	.	11	ASSPGVGIGYT
TRBV30	TRBD1	13	AWRKGQGLGDEAF
TRBV2	TRBD1	12	ASRGQGMNTEAF
TRBV6-2/TRBV6-3	TRBD1	12	ASSYDRDRQPQH
TRBV15	TRBD1	12	ATSRTGTDVEQY
TRBV6-1	.	11	ASSDTGIQPQH
TRBV18	TRBD1	11	ASSPGQNYGYT
TRBV4-1	TRBD2	15	ASSQTAGTSGQETQY
TRBV18	.	13	ASSPAQGNSYEQY
TRBV3-1/TRBV3-2	TRBD2	14	ASSSSRGLAANEQF
TRBV29-1	TRBD2	15	SALKEGLADPYNEQF
TRBV20-1	TRBD1	9	SARDETGRL
TRBV11-3	.	10	ASSVNRETQY
TRBV7-2	.	11	ASSLERDTEQF
TRBV6-5	.	13	ASSYSNQGNSPLH
TRBV30	.	12	AWSVRRVTYGYT
TRBV5-5	TRBD2	13	ASSFSGGRTDTQY
TRBV6-5	TRBD1	12	ASSNRGNNSPLH
TRBV19	.	12	ATVGLPSYNEQF
TRBV6-5	TRBD1	13	ASRPGTVTTDTQY
TRBV2	.	12	ASRNTGVNTEAF
TRBV6-5	.	13	ASSWDTASGNTIY
TRBV19	.	15	ASSVPGVGKSDSPLH